Described below is a single T cell receptor (beta chain) sequence and its context. These data are taken from a study of blood T cell repertoires in COVID-19. Study details: Samples came from the United States, Italy and Spain, spanning acute and convalescent COVID-19. In each case, the material was cDNA or gDNA derived from T cells, B-cell-depleted T cells, or PBMCs.

Methods used by the authors: Scientists estimated how many nucleated cells there were by amplifying reference gene primers. The method was immunoSEQ multiplex PCR; TCRdb's version includes in-frame clones alone and lacks a portion of them. That table is the source of V, J and clone size, and D and trimming were worked out from the DNA. The sample has 250,000 to 300,000 clones, 75% to 85% seen once. This receptor was obtained from a man aged 50-59 years with active or convalescent COVID-19. Sequenced material: peripheral blood.

Written as DNA, the CDR3 is TGTGCCAGCAGCCCTCAGACAGGGGGCAATACGCAGTATTTT. As protein: CASSPQTGGNTQYF. The chain uses TRBV5-6 and TRBJ2-3; 10 bases are a match to TRBD1. The germline V gene encodes CDR1 SGHDT and CDR2 YYEEEE. The CDR3 totals 14 residues. Trimming took 4 bases from V and 7 from J; bases not matched to a gene: 6.